This entry lists 29 T cell receptor beta chains sequenced from one sample in a study of shared clonotypes between healthy human individuals. Sequencing used immunoSEQ multiplex PCR; TCRdb keeps in-frame clones, though not all of them. In the table there are about a million clones, about 72% of which are singletons. The sample taken for sequencing was memory CD4+ T cells from PBMCs. Subset given: CD45RA-negative fraction. The receptors originated from a man younger than 30 in good health. Some clones in this sample may be carry-over from other donors' samples.

This clone was seen more than once but under ten times. The rearrangement uses TRBV4-1 and TRBJ1-4; D unclear. The CDR3 is made up of 13 amino acids. The V end lost 0 bases, the J end lost 10 bases, and 9 bases lay between the germline ends. Germline CDR1 reads MGHRA; CDR2 reads YSYEKL. The CDR3 sequence is CASSQDGSRKLFF. Written as DNA, the CDR3 is TGCGCCAGCAGCCAAGATGGATCGAGAAAACTGTTTTTT.

Here the CDR3 reads CASSPITGGYGYTF. CDR3 sequence (DNA): TGTGCCAGCAGCCCTATAACAGGGGGCTATGGCTACACCTTC. The chain is built from TRBV5-6 and TRBJ1-2, with TRBD1 matching 8 bases. Looked up from germline, CDR1 is SGHDT and CDR2 is YYEEEE. V was clipped by 4 bases and J by 4 bases; unmatched bases: 6. This CDR3 region has 14 residues.

This clone was detected only a few times. This rearrangement joins TRBV21-1 to TRBJ2-7; the table's D call, TRBD2, has no DNA check behind it. TRBV21-1 is listed as a pseudogene. The CDR3 covers 17 residues. The CDR3 protein is CASSSLRASGRRYEQYF. CDR3 DNA: TGTGCCAGCAGCTCCCTCCGAGCTAGCGGGAGGCGCTACGAGCAGTACTTC.

The genes are TRBV6-6 and TRBJ2-1; 10 nucleotides agree with TRBD2. CDR1 MNHNY and CDR2 SVGAGI come from the germline V gene (reference sequence). CDR3 size: 15 residues. The V segment lost 2 bases and the J segment 8 bases; nucleotides outside the gene matches: 6. Here the CDR3 reads CASSYLGTSVHEQFF. Here the CDR3 DNA reads TGTGCCAGCAGTTACCTTGGGACTAGCGTTCATGAGCAGTTCTTC.

The genes are TRBV7-8 and TRBJ2-3, with a tentative D call TRBD2 (6 bases). CDR1 and CDR2 (germline): SGHVS, FQNEAQ. Deletions cut 5 bases from V and 5 bases from J, with 8 bases between. The CDR3 is made up of 12 amino acids. In DNA, the CDR3 is TGTGCCAGCAGCCCAGCGGGAGATACGCAGTATTTT. Translated: CASSPAGDTQYF.

This clone was counted between two and nine times. The sample has other DNA sequences that encode this CDR3 too. This rearrangement joins TRBV19 to TRBJ1-4, with TRBD1 matching 7 bases. With 3 bases clipped from V and 7 bases from J, the junction kept 5 bases outside the gene matches. The CDR3 consists of 14 residues. Germline CDR1 is LNHDA and CDR2 is SQIVND (reference sequence). The CDR3 spells CASSIRQGGEKLFF. The DNA for the CDR3 is TGTGCCAGTAGTATCCGACAGGGCGGTGAAAAACTGTTTTTT. The full variable domain, in which reference TRBV19 and TRBJ1-4 provide the parts outside the CDR3, is DGGITQSPKYLFRKEGQNVTLSCEQNLNHDAMYWYRQDPGQGLRLIYYSQIVNDFQKGDIAEGYSVSREKKESFPLTVTSAQKNPTAFYLCASSIRQGGEKLFFGSGTQLSVL.

The chain links TRBV2 to TRBJ2-3, with a tentative D call TRBD2 (7 bases). CDR3 length: 16 residues. The ends were cut back, 6 bases at V and 6 bases at J, with 22 bases in the middle. Germline assignment: CDR1 SNHLY and CDR2 FYNNEI. CDR3 nucleotide sequence: TGTGCCAGCAGATTAAGGGGGGGAAGGGGCAGGGATACGCAGTATTTT. Protein product: CASRLRGGRGRDTQYF.

The genes are TRBV18 and TRBJ1-3, with a tentative D call TRBD1 (6 bases). CDR1 is KGHSH, CDR2 LQKENI, per germline. Trimming removed 3 bases at V and 2 bases at J, with 14 bases between. The CDR3 runs 16 residues. Written as DNA, the CDR3 is TGTGCCAGCTCACCTTGGACAGAGGGCCCTGGAAACACCATATATTTT. This translates into CASSPWTEGPGNTIYF.

The chain carries TRBV5-4 and TRBJ1-4; no definite D call. The CDR3 covers 15 residues. Deletions cut 4 bases from V and 0 bases from J, with 10 bases between. Germline CDR1 reads SGHNT; CDR2 reads YYREEE (reference sequence). The CDR3 sequence is CASSLGGSTNEKLFF. DNA of the CDR3: TGTGCCAGCAGCCTCGGTGGTTCAACTAATGAAAAACTGTTTTTT.

The CDR3 region is CASSPGAGGETQYF. The CDR3, as DNA: TGTGCCAGCTCACCAGGGGCAGGAGGAGAGACCCAGTACTTC. The chain links TRBV18 to TRBJ2-5, with D perhaps assigned TRBD1 or TRBD2 (5 bases each). CDR3 length: 14 amino acids. The V end lost 2 bases, the J end lost 4 bases, and 11 bases lay between the germline ends. Germline assignment: CDR1 KGHSH and CDR2 LQKENI.

Of note for this clone: One end of the junction fails to match germline, which may point to a read error. CDR3: CASSLGGRVTDAQYF. CDR3 DNA: TGTGCCAGCAGCTTGGGTGGGAGGGTCACAGATGCGCAGTATTTT. The chain couples TRBV5-4 to TRBJ2-3, with 7 bases fitting TRBD2. Germline-derived CDR1 and CDR2 are SGHNT and YYREEE (reference sequence). The CDR3 extends over 15 amino acids.

V usage is TRBV30 and J usage is TRBJ1-5; tentative D call: TRBD1 (6 bases). Germline assignment: CDR1 GTSNPN and CDR2 SVGIG (reference sequence). The CDR3 is 14 amino acids. Trimming took 1 base from V and 7 from J, leaving 14 bases between them. CDR3 nucleotides: TGTGCCTGGAGTGAGGTGCCGGGGGGCCAGCCCCAGCATTTT. Its protein is CAWSEVPGGQPQHF.

The chain combines TRBV19 with TRBJ2-7; D might be TRBD2 (6 bases). With 2 bases removed from V and 6 bases from J, the gap between germline ends came to 11 bases. The CDR3 totals 13 residues. Germline V gene sequence: CDR1 LNHDA, CDR2 SQIVND (reference sequence). In nucleotides, the CDR3 is TGTGCCAGTAGTATAACGCCCGGGGGCGAGCAGTACTTC. The encoded protein is CASSITPGGEQYF.

With respect to this clone: Other DNA variants within this sample encode the same CDR3. The chain is built from TRBV4-1 and TRBJ2-5; 9 bases are a match to TRBD1. V shed 1 base, J shed 4 bases, and the junction held 1 base outside the gene matches. The germline CDR1 and CDR2 sequences are MGHRA and YSYEKL. This CDR3 spans 14 amino acids. CDR3 sequence: CASSQGGQGETQYF. For the CDR3, the DNA is TGCGCCAGCAGCCAAGGGGGACAGGGAGAGACCCAGTACTTC.

The chain couples TRBV29-1 to TRBJ1-2; D is possibly TRBD1 (6 bases). The CDR3 sequence is 15 residues long. V was pared by 4 bases and J by 8 bases, with 23 bases between. The V gene's germline CDR1 is SQVTM and CDR2 ANQGSEA. The CDR3 reads CSVGARGARRWGYTF. The DNA for the CDR3 is TGCAGCGTTGGGGCCCGGGGGGCGCGGCGCTGGGGCTACACCTTC. Full variable domain (missing parts from reference TRBV29-1 and TRBJ1-2): SAVISQKPSRDICQRGTSLTIQCQVDSQVTMMFWYRQQPGQSLTLIATANQGSEATYESGFVIDKFPISRPNLTFSTLTVSNMSPEDSSIYLCSVGARGARRWGYTFGSGTRLTVV.

The rearrangement joins TRBV13 to TRBJ2-3; a possible D gene is TRBD2 (6 bases). This CDR3 has 14 residues. V lost 6 bases to trimming and J lost 0 bases, with 10 bases between them. Germline CDR1 is PRHDT and CDR2 is FYEKMQ (reference sequence). The CDR3 loop is CASSWGVSTDTQYF. The DNA of the CDR3 is TGTGCCAGCAGTTGGGGGGTTAGCACAGATACGCAGTATTTT.

The J gene is TRBJ2-7, the V gene TRBV5-1, with D possibly being TRBD2 (5 bases). Germline-derived CDR1 and CDR2 are SGHRS and YFSETQ. The CDR3 is 14 residues long. Trimming shortened V by 0 bases and J by 4 bases, and 11 bases separated the two germline ends. The CDR3 spells CASSLDGGGYEQYF. The CDR3 bases are TGCGCCAGCAGCTTGGACGGCGGAGGATACGAGCAGTACTTC.

This sequence joins TRBV7-6 and TRBJ2-1; 7 nucleotides match TRBD1. This CDR3 is built from 16 residues. Germline CDR1 is SGHVS and CDR2 is FNYEAQ. The junction had 6 bases not matched to a gene; V was cut back by 2 bases and J by 2 bases. The chain's CDR3 is CASSLWGQGAYNEQFF. The DNA for the CDR3 is TGTGCCAGCAGCTTATGGGGGCAGGGGGCCTACAATGAGCAGTTCTTC.

The count of this clone is one. The CDR3 protein is CASSLNRGRDSQETQYF. Here the CDR3 DNA reads TGTGCCAGCAGCTTAAACCGAGGAAGGGACAGCCAAGAGACCCAGTACTTC. This chain links TRBV11-3 with TRBJ2-5, with 7 bases matching TRBD1. Germline V gene data show CDR1 as SGHNT and CDR2 as YENEEA. The CDR3 covers 17 residues. The V and J ends lost 2 bases and 1 base, in that order; junction bases with no gene match: 10.

The J gene is TRBJ1-5, the V gene TRBV7-8; no reliable D call. V was cut by 5 bases and J by 0 bases, with 17 bases left in between. Germline V gives CDR1 SGHVS, CDR2 FQNEAQ. The CDR3 is 17 residues long. The CDR3 sequence: CASSQSVSQFSNQPQHF. The DNA for the CDR3 is TGTGCCAGCAGCCAATCTGTCAGCCAGTTTAGCAATCAGCCCCAGCATTTT.

The chain couples TRBV5-1 to TRBJ2-1; D not resolved. This CDR3 contains 15 residues. Germline loops: CDR1 SGHRS, CDR2 YFSETQ. V dropped 5 bases and J dropped 0 bases, with 12 bases sitting between them. CDR3 loop: CASRTDGSSYNEQFF. In nucleotides, the CDR3 is TGCGCCAGCAGAACTGACGGAAGCTCCTACAATGAGCAGTTCTTC.

The chain uses TRBV9 and TRBJ2-1; D is unclear. CDR1 and CDR2 (germline): SGDLS, YYNGEE. V was trimmed by 0 bases and J by 3 bases, leaving 16 bases between them. This CDR3 has 17 residues. CDR3 residues: CASSVGYQEALYNEQFF. The CDR3 nucleotides read TGTGCCAGCAGCGTAGGGTATCAAGAGGCCCTCTACAATGAGCAGTTCTTC. Based on the CDR3 plus reference TRBV9 and TRBJ2-1, the full variable domain is DSGVTQTPKHLITATGQRVTLRCSPRSGDLSVYWYQQSLDQGLQFLIQYYNGEERAKGNILERFSAQQFPDLHSELNLSSLELGDSALYFCASSVGYQEALYNEQFFGPGTRLTVL.

This clone was seen once. The rearrangement joins TRBV25-1 to TRBJ1-2, with TRBD1 as a possible D gene (6 bases). The V gene's germline CDR1 is MGHDK and CDR2 SYGVNS. V was pared by 6 bases and J by 1 base, with 9 bases between. The CDR3 runs 13 residues. For the CDR3, the DNA is TGTGCCAGCAGGAGGGGACATAACTATGGCTACACCTTC. Translating it yields CASRRGHNYGYTF.

V and J are TRBV19 and TRBJ1-3; D gene unclear. This CDR3 region has 15 residues. Trimming removed 7 bases at V and 4 bases at J, with 17 bases between. Per germline, CDR1 LNHDA and CDR2 SQIVND (reference sequence). The CDR3 nucleotides read TGTGCCAGTACTGGCCAGCAGAGTTTCGGAAACACCATATATTTT. This codes for CASTGQQSFGNTIYF.

This chain joins TRBV29-1 and TRBJ2-7; 7 bases match TRBD2. Looked up from germline, CDR1 is SQVTM and CDR2 is ANQGSEA. The V segment lost 4 bases and the J segment 4 bases; nucleotides outside the gene matches: 4. This CDR3 contains 12 residues. The CDR3 DNA follows: TGCAGCGTTGTAGCGGGCAGATACGAGCAGTACTTC. As protein: CSVVAGRYEQYF.

The V and J genes are TRBV6-6 and TRBJ2-2; no clear D. Germline-derived CDR1 and CDR2 are MNHNY and SVGAGI (reference sequence). With 2 bases removed from V and 4 bases from J, the gap between germline ends came to 8 bases. The CDR3 is 14 residues long. CDR3 sequence (DNA): TGTGCCAGCAGTTACGGGGTAACCACCGGGGAGCTGTTTTTT. Its protein product is CASSYGVTTGELFF.

For this clone: A junction end diverges from the germline sequence, so it may reflect a read error. CDR3 nucleotide sequence: TGTGCCAGCCGCTTGGGCGGTCGACCCTATGGCTACACCTTC. This gives the protein CASRLGGRPYGYTF. The V call is TRBV5-4, the J call TRBJ1-2; no clear D gene. The CDR3 consists of 14 residues. Germline assignment: CDR1 SGHNT and CDR2 YYREEE (reference sequence).

The rearrangement links TRBV4-3 to TRBJ1-1; D gene ambiguous. Germline CDR1 LGHNA, CDR2 YSLEER. The V end lost 4 bases, the J end lost 6 bases, and 15 bases lay between the germline ends. The CDR3 covers 14 residues. The CDR3 DNA reads as TGCGCCAGCAGCCGCCTGGATACGGGAGCTGAAGCTTTCTTT. The encoded protein is CASSRLDTGAEAFF.

The chain couples TRBV28 to TRBJ2-5, with 8 nucleotides matching TRBD1. V dropped 3 bases and J dropped 2; count of bases not matched to a gene: 11. The CDR3 totals 17 residues. CDR1 MDHEN and CDR2 SYDVKM come from the germline V gene. The CDR3 region is CASSFPQGARGQETQYF. DNA of the CDR3: TGTGCCAGCAGTTTTCCGCAGGGGGCGCGAGGACAAGAGACCCAGTACTTC.